This T cell receptor beta chain came from a study of T-cell reconstitution after alpha-beta-depleted transplantation in children. Overall study findings and caveats: Reportedly, only several hundred clones from non-depleted graft cells drove alpha-beta T-cell counts at about two months. At day 60, the high TCRbeta diversity found in some patients originated from recipient T cells and thymic progenitors that had survived. Newly made T cells mostly supplied T-cell counts and diversity one year after transplant.

On this clonotype: What it binds is not known.

Unique molecular identifiers tagged the TCRbeta library. TCRdb processed the PCR reads anew with MiXCR; each CDR3 protein has one entry. Here the sample spans some 840,000 distinct CDR3 sequences, approximately 15% being singletons. V was trimmed by 4 bases and J by 5 bases, leaving 17 bases between them. The germline CDR1 and CDR2 sequences are SQVTM and ANQGSEA. This CDR3 comprises 14 residues. Sequences were derived from PBMCs, mostly from graft donor cells, sampled 360 days after TCRalphabeta/CD19-depleted stem cell transplant. The receptor was isolated from a male patient younger than 18 who had a stem cell transplant for acute lymphoblastic leukemia, so the T cells may come from the graft donor. The chain employs TRBV29-1 and TRBJ1-2; D is unclear. CDR3 protein: CSVVTAKGRYGYTF. CDR3 DNA sequence: TGCAGCGTTGTAACAGCTAAAGGGAGATATGGCTACACCTTC.